This T cell receptor beta chain was identified during a study of blood T cell repertoires in COVID-19. The CDR3 loop spans 15 amino acids. Germline CDR1 and CDR2: KGHDR and SFDVKD. The ends were cut back, 0 bases at V and 2 bases at J, with 9 bases in the middle. Clones were read by immunoSEQ multiplex PCR, and TCRdb kept only the in-frame ones, dropping some. The sample shows some 200,000 clones, around nine tenths of them seen only once. The receptor's source is a man younger than 35 with active or convalescent COVID-19. The sample comprised peripheral blood. The chain couples TRBV24-1 to TRBJ2-5; D may be TRBD1 (6 bases). CDR3 DNA: TGTGCCACCAGTGATTTGACAGGGCAGCAAGAGACCCAGTACTTC. This translates into CATSDLTGQQETQYF.